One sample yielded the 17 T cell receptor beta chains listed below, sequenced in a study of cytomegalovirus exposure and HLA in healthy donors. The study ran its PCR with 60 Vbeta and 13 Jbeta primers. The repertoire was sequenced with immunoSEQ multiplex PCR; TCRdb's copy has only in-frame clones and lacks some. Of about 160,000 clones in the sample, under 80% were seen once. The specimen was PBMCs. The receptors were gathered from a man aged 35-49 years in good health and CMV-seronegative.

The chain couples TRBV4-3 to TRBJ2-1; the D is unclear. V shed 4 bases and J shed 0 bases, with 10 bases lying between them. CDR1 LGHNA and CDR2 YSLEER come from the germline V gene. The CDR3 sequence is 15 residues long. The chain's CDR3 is CASSPTESSYNEQFF. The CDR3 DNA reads TGCGCCAGCAGCCCGACGGAGAGCTCCTACAATGAGCAGTTCTTC.

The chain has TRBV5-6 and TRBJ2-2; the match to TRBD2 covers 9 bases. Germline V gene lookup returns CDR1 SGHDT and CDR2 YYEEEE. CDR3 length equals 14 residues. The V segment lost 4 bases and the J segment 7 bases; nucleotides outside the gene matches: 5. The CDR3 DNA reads TGTGCCAGCAGCCATGGACTAGCGATCGGGGAGCTGTTTTTT. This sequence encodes CASSHGLAIGELFF.

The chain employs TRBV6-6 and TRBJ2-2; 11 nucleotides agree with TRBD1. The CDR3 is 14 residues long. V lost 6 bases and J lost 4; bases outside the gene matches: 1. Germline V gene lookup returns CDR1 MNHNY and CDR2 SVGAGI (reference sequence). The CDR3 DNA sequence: TGTGCCAGCAGGGGGACAGGGGGCACCGGGGAGCTGTTTTTT. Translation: CASRGTGGTGELFF.

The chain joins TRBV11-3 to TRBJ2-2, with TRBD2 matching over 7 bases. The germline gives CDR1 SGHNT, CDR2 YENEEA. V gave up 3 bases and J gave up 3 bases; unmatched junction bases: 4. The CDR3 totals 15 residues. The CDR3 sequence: CASSFRGGDTGELFF. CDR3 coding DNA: TGTGCCAGCAGCTTTCGCGGGGGAGACACCGGGGAGCTGTTTTTT. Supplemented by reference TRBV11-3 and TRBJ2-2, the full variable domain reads EAGVVQSPRYKIIEKKQPVAFWCNPISGHNTLYWYLQNLGQGPELLIRYENEEAVDDSQLPKDRFSAERLKGVDSTLKIQPAELGDSAVYLCASSFRGGDTGELFFGEGSRLTVL.

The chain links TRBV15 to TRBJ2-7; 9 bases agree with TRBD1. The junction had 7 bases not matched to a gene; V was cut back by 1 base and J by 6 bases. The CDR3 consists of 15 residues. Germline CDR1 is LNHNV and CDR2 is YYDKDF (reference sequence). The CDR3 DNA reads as TGTGCCACCAGCAGAGGGCCTCTGGACAGGGGCGAGCAGTACTTC. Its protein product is CATSRGPLDRGEQYF.

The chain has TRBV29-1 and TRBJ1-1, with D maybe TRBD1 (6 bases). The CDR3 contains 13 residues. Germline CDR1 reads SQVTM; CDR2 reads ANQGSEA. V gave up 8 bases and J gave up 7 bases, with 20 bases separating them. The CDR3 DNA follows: TGCAGCATCCCCGGGCCAGGGGTGAGTGAAGCTTTCTTT. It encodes CSIPGPGVSEAFF. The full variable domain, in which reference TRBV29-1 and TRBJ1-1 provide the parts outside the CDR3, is SAVISQKPSRDICQRGTSLTIQCQVDSQVTMMFWYRQQPGQSLTLIATANQGSEATYESGFVIDKFPISRPNLTFSTLTVSNMSPEDSSIYLCSIPGPGVSEAFFGQGTRLTVV.

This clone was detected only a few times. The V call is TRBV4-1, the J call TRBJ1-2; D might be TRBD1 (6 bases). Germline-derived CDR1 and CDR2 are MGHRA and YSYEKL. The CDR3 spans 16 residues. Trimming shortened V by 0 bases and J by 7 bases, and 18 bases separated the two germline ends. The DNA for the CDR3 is TGCGCCAGCAGCCAAGATCAAACAGGGAGGGCCGGTGGCTACACCTTC. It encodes CASSQDQTGRAGGYTF.

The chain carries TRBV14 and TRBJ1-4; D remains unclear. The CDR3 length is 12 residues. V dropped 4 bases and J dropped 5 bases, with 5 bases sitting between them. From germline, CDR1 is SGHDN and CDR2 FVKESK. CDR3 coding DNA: TGTGCCAGCAGCCGGAGAAATGAAAAACTGTTTTTT. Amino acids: CASSRRNEKLFF.

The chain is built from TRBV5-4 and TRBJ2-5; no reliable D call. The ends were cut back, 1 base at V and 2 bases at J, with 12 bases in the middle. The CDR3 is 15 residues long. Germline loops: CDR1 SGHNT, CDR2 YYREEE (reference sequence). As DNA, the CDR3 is TGTGCCAGCAGCTTGCTTGGGCACCCTCAAGAGACCCAGTACTTC. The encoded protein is CASSLLGHPQETQYF.

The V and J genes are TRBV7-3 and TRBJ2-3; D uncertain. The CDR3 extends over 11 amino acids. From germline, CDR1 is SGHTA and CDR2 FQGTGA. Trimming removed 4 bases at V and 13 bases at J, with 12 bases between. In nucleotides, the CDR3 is TGTGCCAGCAGCTCCTGGGCCCCCAAGTATTTT. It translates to CASSSWAPKYF.

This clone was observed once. The CDR3 region is CASSLETGSTEAFF. CDR3 coding DNA: TGTGCCAGCAGCTTAGAGACAGGGAGCACTGAAGCTTTCTTT. V usage is TRBV11-1 and J usage is TRBJ1-1; TRBD1 aligns across 7 bases. Germline V gene lookup returns CDR1 SGHAT and CDR2 FQDESV (reference sequence). This CDR3 is 14 amino acids long. Trimming at V came to 1 base and at J to 4 bases, leaving 3 bases not matched to a gene.

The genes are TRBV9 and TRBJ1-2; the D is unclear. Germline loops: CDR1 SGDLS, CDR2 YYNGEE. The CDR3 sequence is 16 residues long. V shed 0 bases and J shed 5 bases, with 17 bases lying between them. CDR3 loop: CASSVEANLAPYGYTF. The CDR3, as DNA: TGTGCCAGCAGCGTAGAGGCAAACCTAGCGCCGTATGGCTACACCTTC.

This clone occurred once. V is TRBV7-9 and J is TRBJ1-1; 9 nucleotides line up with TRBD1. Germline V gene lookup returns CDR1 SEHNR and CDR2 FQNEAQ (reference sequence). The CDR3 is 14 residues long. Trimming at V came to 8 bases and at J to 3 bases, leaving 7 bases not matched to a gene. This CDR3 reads CASSPGQGYTEAFF. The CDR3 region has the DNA TGTGCCAGCTCCCCGGGACAGGGCTACACTGAAGCTTTCTTT.

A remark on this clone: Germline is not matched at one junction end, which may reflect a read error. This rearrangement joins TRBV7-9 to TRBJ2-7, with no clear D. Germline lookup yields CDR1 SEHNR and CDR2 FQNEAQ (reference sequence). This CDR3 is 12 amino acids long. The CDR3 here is CSSTTNAYEQYF. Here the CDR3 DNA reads TGTTCCAGCACCACTAATGCCTACGAGCAGTACTTC.

DNA for the CDR3: TGTGCCAGCAGCCCACGGGCGCGGGCTAGTGAAGCTTTCTTT. This encodes CASSPRARASEAFF. This chain connects TRBV7-2 to TRBJ1-1; no clear D gene. Germline V gene lookup returns CDR1 SGHTA and CDR2 FQGNSA. The V and J ends lost 5 bases and 7 bases respectively, with 17 bases between them. The CDR3 is made up of 14 amino acids.

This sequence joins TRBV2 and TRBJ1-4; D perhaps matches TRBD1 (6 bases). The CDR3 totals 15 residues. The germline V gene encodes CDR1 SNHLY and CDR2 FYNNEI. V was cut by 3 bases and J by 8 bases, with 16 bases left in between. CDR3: CASSEVGGRREKLFF. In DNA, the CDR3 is TGTGCCAGCAGTGAGGTTGGGGGCCGGCGAGAAAAACTGTTTTTT.

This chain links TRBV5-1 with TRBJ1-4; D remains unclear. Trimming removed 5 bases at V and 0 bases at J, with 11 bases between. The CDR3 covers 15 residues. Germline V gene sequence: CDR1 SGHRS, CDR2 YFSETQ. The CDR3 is CASSRGYATNEKLFF. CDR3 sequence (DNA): TGCGCCAGCAGTCGAGGTTATGCAACTAATGAAAAACTGTTTTTT.